A selection of T cell receptor beta chains follows, all from one sample in a study of blood T cells in healthy people across ages. TCRdb re-analysed the 5' RACE reads in MiXCR, keeping a single row per CDR3 protein. The sample yields around 870,000 distinct CDR3 sequences, 29% seen once. The sample was blood. These receptors originate from a woman aged 80 or over in good health. Both conserved end residues are part of each CDR3. The D gene is left open where the match is weak. The size entry is marked missing in some rows and otherwise reads once, few, many or a size class.

j_call v_call cdr3_length clone_size d_call cdr3_nt cdr3_aa
TRBJ2-3 TRBV12-3/TRBV12-4 15 few TRBD2 TGTGCCAGCAGTTTTAGCGGGGGGGCCGGAGGTACGCAGTATTTT CASSFSGGAGGTQYF
TRBJ2-1 TRBV7-9 15 many TRBD1 TGTGCCAGCAGCGCCAGGACAGGGGAAGAGGTTGAGCAGTTCTTC CASSARTGEEVEQFF
TRBJ1-1 TRBV7-2 15 few - TGTGCCAGCACGCGAGGGACCACTGGTCGGACTGAAGCTTTCTTT CASTRGTTGRTEAFF
TRBJ2-7 TRBV7-8 14 - TRBD1 TGTGCCAGCAGCTTAAACCAGGGGGAATACGAGCAGTACTTC CASSLNQGEYEQYF
TRBJ1-1 TRBV3-1 12 few - TGTGCCAGCAGCCATCCGATGGGGTTGGCTTTCTTT CASSHPMGLAFF
TRBJ2-3 TRBV7-2 15 - TRBD2 TGTGCCAGCAGCGCCTTAGCGGGGGGGCGGGATACGCAGTATTTT CASSALAGGRDTQYF
TRBJ2-7 TRBV7-9 14 - - TGTGCCAGCAGCCGCAGGGGTGACCCCTACGAGCAGTACTTC CASSRRGDPYEQYF
TRBJ1-6 TRBV7-9 15 - TRBD1 TGTGCCAGCAGCAAGCGGGGACAGACGTTAGGACCCCTCCACTTT CASSKRGQTLGPLHF
TRBJ1-3 TRBV30 14 - - TGTGCCTGGAGCCCCGGACAGACGGGAAACACCATATATTTT CAWSPGQTGNTIYF
TRBJ2-5 TRBV14 16 many - TGTGCCAGCAGCCAAGTAGCGGCTAGGTACCAAGAGACCCAGTACTTC CASSQVAARYQETQYF
TRBJ2-7 TRBV27 13 many - TGTGCCAGCAGTCCCCAGGGGAGGTACGAGCAGTACTTC CASSPQGRYEQYF
TRBJ1-2 TRBV7-2 11 many - TGTGCCAGCAATAATAACGATGGCTACACCTTC CASNNNDGYTF
TRBJ1-6 TRBV20-1 14 - TRBD1 TGCAGTGCTACTCCGGGACAGGGGGTCGGGCCCCTCCACTTT CSATPGQGVGPLHF
TRBJ2-3 TRBV12-3/TRBV12-4 16 few - TGTGCCAGCAGTTTATCCCCCGGCGCCCGCACAGATACGCAGTATTTT CASSLSPGARTDTQYF
TRBJ2-2 TRBV6-5 16 few TRBD2 TGTGCCAGCAGTTACTCGTCCGGGGGGGGAACCGGGGAGCTGTTTTTT CASSYSSGGGTGELFF
TRBJ1-5 TRBV5-6 14 - - TGTGCCAGCAGGCTCAGGGGAAGCAATCAGCCCCAGCATTTT CASRLRGSNQPQHF
TRBJ1-1 TRBV4-2 16 many - TGTGCCAGCAGCCAAGACCGTGGGGCGGGGAACACTGAAGCTTTCTTT CASSQDRGAGNTEAFF
TRBJ2-7 TRBV2 13 many - TGTGCCAGCGGGGGGACAGTACCCTACGAGCAGTACTTC CASGGTVPYEQYF
TRBJ1-2 TRBV7-2 14 many - TGTGCCAGCAGCTTCATCGGGGGCAACTATGGCTACACCTTC CASSFIGGNYGYTF
TRBJ2-1 TRBV7-2 15 once - TGTGCCAGCAGGCAACTAGTCAACTCCTACAATGAGCAGTTCTTC CASRQLVNSYNEQFF
TRBJ2-7 TRBV7-2 17 - TRBD1 TGTGCCAGCAGCTCACCCGGGACAGGGCTCTTGGGGGACGAGCAGTACTTC CASSSPGTGLLGDEQYF
TRBJ2-4 TRBV9 13 - - TGTGCCAGCAGCGTAGCTAACCAAAACATTCAGTACTTC CASSVANQNIQYF
TRBJ2-1 TRBV2 14 many TRBD2 TGTGCCAGCAGTCAGGAGACTAGCGCCAATGAGCAGTTCTTC CASSQETSANEQFF
TRBJ2-1 TRBV20-1 15 many TRBD2 TGCAGTGCTAGAGATAGGACTAGGCATCACAATGAGCAGTTCTTC CSARDRTRHHNEQFF
TRBJ1-2 TRBV7-9 14 many - TGTGCCAGCAGCTCAGGGTCGGGGGACTATGGCTACACCTTC CASSSGSGDYGYTF
TRBJ2-7 TRBV10-1 12 many - TGCGCCAGCAGCGCACAGGTTGGGGAGCAGTACTTC CASSAQVGEQYF
TRBJ2-3 TRBV7-2 16 - - TGTGCCAGCAGCTCGCGGGACGTACCTAGCACAGATACGCAGTATTTT CASSSRDVPSTDTQYF